This entry is about one TCR beta chain. The record originates from a study of human T cells and chemical hapten exposure. The CDR3 totals 16 residues. Germline CDR1 SGDLS, CDR2 YYNGEE. V lost 0 bases, J lost 2 bases, and 2 bases stayed unmatched. The time point here: patch test 1, 2 weeks after DPC sensitization. The treatment here: therapeutic diphenylcyclopropenone sensitization with weekly scalp DPC. TCRdb recomputed calls from the RACE reads with MiXCR, one row per CDR3 protein. The sample includes around 77,000 distinct CDR3 sequences, 9.8% of them seen just once. The source was whole blood, collected in connection with sensitization to the hapten diphenylcyclopropenone (DPC). The V call is TRBV9, the J call TRBJ2-1; 10 positions agree with TRBD2. The TCR was taken from a woman in her 40s with alopecia areata. Some clones in this sample may be carry-over from other donors' samples. Written as DNA, the CDR3 is TGTGCCAGCAGCGTAGGGAGCGGGGGGGCCTACAATGAGCAGTTCTTC. It translates to CASSVGSGGAYNEQFF.